The rows below give T cell receptor beta chains drawn from one sample of a study of T-cell memory formation after mild COVID-19. MiXCR was run by TCRdb on the 5' RACE reads, yielding one entry per CDR3 protein. Of some 410,000 distinct CDR3 sequences listed, about 22% are singletons. What was sequenced was PBMCs or a T cell subset sorted from them (not recorded which). These receptors originate from an adult woman who had mild COVID-19 (a few samples of this study predate the infection). Cell type and time point are not known. Both conserved end residues are part of each CDR3. The D gene is left open where the match is weak. Clone size is stated in some rows and not others, as once, few, many or a class when expanded.

j_gene	v_gene	d_gene	abundance	CDR3aa	CDR3nt
TRBJ1-2	TRBV29-1	-	-	CSAGKGVEGYTF	TGCAGCGCCGGAAAGGGGGTTGAGGGCTACACCTTC
TRBJ1-3	TRBV10-3	-	-	CAISESSPLAAIYF	TGTGCCATCAGTGAGTCGTCCCCTCTCGCCGCCATATATTTT
TRBJ2-1	TRBV24-1	TRBD2	few	CATSDGSGGNRNEQFF	TGTGCCACCAGTGATGGGTCGGGAGGTAACAGGAATGAGCAGTTCTTC
TRBJ2-4	TRBV27	TRBD1	-	CASTDRGLAKNIQYF	TGTGCCAGCACCGACAGGGGGCTAGCCAAAAACATTCAGTACTTC
TRBJ2-7	TRBV5-1	-	few	CASSSLRGLIYEQYF	TGCGCCAGCAGCTCTCTTCGCGGCCTCATCTACGAGCAGTACTTC
TRBJ2-5	TRBV5-4	-	-	CASSPGGDETQYF	TGTGCCAGCAGCCCCGGAGGGGATGAGACCCAGTACTTC
TRBJ2-7	TRBV15	-	-	CATSSALAGPTYEQYF	TGTGCCACCAGCAGTGCCTTGGCGGGACCTACCTACGAGCAGTACTTC
TRBJ2-1	TRBV2	-	few	CASGRDYNEQFF	TGTGCCAGCGGCCGGGACTACAATGAGCAGTTCTTC
TRBJ1-1	TRBV5-1	-	many	CASSLGGLGTEAFF	TGCGCCAGCAGCTTGGGGGGCCTGGGGACTGAAGCTTTCTTT
TRBJ2-1	TRBV7-9	TRBD2	few	CASSPSPGLADPSSYNEQFF	TGTGCCAGCAGCCCCAGTCCCGGACTAGCGGACCCGAGCTCCTACAATGAGCAGTTCTTC
TRBJ2-6	TRBV5-6	-	few	CASSLRSAGISSGANVLTF	TGTGCCAGCAGCTTGCGGTCGGCAGGGATAAGCTCTGGGGCCAACGTCCTGACTTTC
TRBJ1-4	TRBV11-2	-	many	CASSLGVAPNEKLFF	TGTGCCAGCAGCTTGGGGGTCGCCCCTAATGAAAAACTGTTTTTT
TRBJ2-7	TRBV4-2	-	-	CASSQDTRAYREQYF	TGTGCCAGCAGCCAAGATACTCGGGCTTATAGGGAGCAGTACTTC
TRBJ2-2	TRBV5-1	-	-	CASSLTAGNTGELFF	TGCGCCAGCAGCTTGACTGCCGGGAACACCGGGGAGCTGTTTTTT
TRBJ1-5	TRBV4-2	-	-	CASSQDPGVGGNQPQHF	TGTGCCAGCAGCCAAGATCCGGGGGTTGGTGGCAATCAGCCCCAGCATTTT
TRBJ2-1	TRBV12-5	TRBD2	few	CASGLFGGALNEQFF	TGTGCTAGTGGTTTGTTCGGGGGGGCGTTAAATGAGCAGTTCTTC
TRBJ1-2	TRBV12-5	-	-	CASGLGTDYGYTF	TGTGCTAGTGGTTTGGGGACAGACTATGGCTACACCTTC
TRBJ2-2	TRBV14	-	few	CASSQGIVLNLNTGELFF	TGTGCCAGCAGCCAAGGAATAGTCCTAAACTTGAACACCGGGGAGCTGTTTTTT
TRBJ2-7	TRBV7-9	-	-	CASSFGGGPSYEQYF	TGTGCCAGCAGCTTTGGTGGGGGCCCCTCCTACGAGCAGTACTTC
TRBJ2-2	TRBV29-1	-	few	CSGLLLNTGELFF	TGCAGCGGACTTCTGTTGAACACCGGGGAGCTGTTTTTT
TRBJ1-4	TRBV12-3/TRBV12-4	-	-	CASSVGRGNEKLFF	TGTGCCAGCAGCGTTGGACGGGGTAATGAAAAACTGTTTTTT
TRBJ2-3	TRBV5-1	TRBD2	few	CASSLWLAGTDTQYF	TGCGCCAGCAGCTTGTGGCTAGCGGGGACAGATACGCAGTATTTT
TRBJ2-7	TRBV7-7	-	-	CASSLQGSTEQYF	TGTGCTAGCAGCTTACAGGGATCCACCGAGCAGTACTTC
TRBJ1-1	TRBV12-3/TRBV12-4	-	-	CASRRTDAEAFF	TGTGCCAGCAGAAGGACGGACGCTGAAGCTTTCTTT
TRBJ2-7	TRBV5-1	-	few	CASSLAVSRESYEQYF	TGCGCCAGCAGCTTGGCAGTGTCCAGGGAGTCCTACGAGCAGTACTTC
TRBJ1-2	TRBV20-1	-	few	CSARAGNYGYTF	TGCAGTGCTAGAGCAGGGAACTATGGCTACACCTTC
TRBJ1-6	TRBV20-1	-	-	CSARDFRPTSSYNSPLHF	TGCAGTGCTAGAGATTTCCGGCCAACGAGCTCCTATAATTCACCCCTCCACTTT
TRBJ2-1	TRBV5-4	-	-	CASSPPGASSYNEQFF	TGTGCCAGCAGCCCCCCGGGGGCCAGCTCCTACAATGAGCAGTTCTTC
TRBJ2-2	TRBV5-1	-	-	CASSLGFAGTGELFF	TGCGCCAGCAGCTTGGGCTTCGCGGGAACCGGGGAGCTGTTTTTT
TRBJ2-2	TRBV7-6	-	-	CASTDFATGELFF	TGTGCCAGCACCGATTTTGCGACCGGGGAGCTGTTTTTT
TRBJ2-1	TRBV12-3/TRBV12-4	TRBD2	few	CASSFGPLAGPNEQFF	TGTGCCAGCAGTTTCGGGCCCTTAGCGGGCCCTAATGAGCAGTTCTTC
TRBJ2-1	TRBV30	-	-	CAWSLSGASEQFF	TGTGCCTGGAGCCTCAGTGGGGCTTCGGAGCAGTTCTTC
TRBJ2-2	TRBV7-7	TRBD2	few	CASSLDPGGGTGELFF	TGTGCTAGCAGCTTAGACCCGGGAGGGGGCACCGGGGAGCTGTTTTTT
TRBJ2-7	TRBV9	-	-	CASSVGGALRGEQYF	TGTGCCAGCAGCGTAGGCGGGGCCCTTAGGGGCGAGCAGTACTTC
TRBJ2-7	TRBV10-3	-	few	CAISESRGYEQYF	TGTGCCATCAGTGAGTCGAGGGGCTACGAGCAGTACTTC
TRBJ2-5	TRBV7-9	-	few	CASSRPGGSQETQYF	TGTGCCAGCAGCCGCCCTGGGGGCAGCCAAGAGACCCAGTACTTC
TRBJ2-1	TRBV15	-	-	CATSRDLTDEQFF	TGTGCCACCAGCAGAGATTTGACCGATGAGCAGTTCTTC
TRBJ2-5	TRBV18	-	few	CASSPNEETQYF	TGTGCCAGCTCACCGAACGAAGAGACCCAGTACTTC
TRBJ2-3	TRBV11-3	-	few	CASSSEGIRTDTQYF	TGTGCCAGCAGCTCGGAGGGAATTAGGACAGATACGCAGTATTTT
TRBJ2-2	TRBV5-1	-	many	CASSPWGVVTGELFF	TGCGCCAGCAGCCCCTGGGGGGTAGTCACCGGGGAGCTGTTTTTT
TRBJ2-1	TRBV7-6	-	few	CASSLPSLGLYNEQFF	TGTGCCAGCAGCTTACCCTCCTTGGGGCTGTACAATGAGCAGTTCTTC
TRBJ2-7	TRBV25-1	TRBD2	few	CASSGRGTSHIEQYF	TGTGCCAGCAGTGGACGAGGGACTAGCCACATCGAGCAGTACTTC